This record looks at one T cell receptor beta chain sequence and its context. A COVID-19 case had been met by exposed participants during the 2 weeks before study entry. This sample was taken from a study of blood T cell repertoires in COVID-19. For the study at large: Samples of COVID-19 (acute and convalescent) were obtained from the United States, Italy and Spain. From T cells, B-cell-depleted T cells, or PBMCs came the material, which was cDNA or gDNA.

The junction had 7 bases not matched to a gene; V was cut back by 5 bases and J by 2 bases. Germline V CDR1 and CDR2: MNHEY, SMNVEV (reference sequence). This CDR3 has 15 residues. Sequencing was performed with immunoSEQ multiplex PCR; in TCRdb, only in-frame clones are kept and a portion is missing. Seen here are about 260,000 clones, 85% to 90% observed once, and the top ten hold around 0.87%. Specimen: PBMCs or T cells enriched from blood (not recorded which). The clonotype originates from a man over 45 who had been exposed to COVID-19. The chain combines TRBV27 with TRBJ2-7; 9 bases line up with TRBD1. In DNA form, the CDR3 reads TGTGCCAGCAGTCCCCGGGACAGGGACCCCTACGAGCAGTACGTC. Translated, it gives CASSPRDRDPYEQYV.